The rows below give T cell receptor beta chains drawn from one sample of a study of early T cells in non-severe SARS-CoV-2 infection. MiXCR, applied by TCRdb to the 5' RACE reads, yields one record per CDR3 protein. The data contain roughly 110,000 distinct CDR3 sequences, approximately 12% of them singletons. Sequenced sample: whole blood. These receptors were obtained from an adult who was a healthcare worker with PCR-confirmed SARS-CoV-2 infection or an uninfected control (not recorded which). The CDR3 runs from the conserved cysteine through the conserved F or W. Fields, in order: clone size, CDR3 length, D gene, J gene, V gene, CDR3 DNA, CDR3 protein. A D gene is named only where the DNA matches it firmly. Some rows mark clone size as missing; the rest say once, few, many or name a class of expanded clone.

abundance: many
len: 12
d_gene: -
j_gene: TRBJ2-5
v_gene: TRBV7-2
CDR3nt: TGTGCCAGCAGCTCTGACGGGGAGACCCAGTACTTC
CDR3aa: CASSSDGETQYF

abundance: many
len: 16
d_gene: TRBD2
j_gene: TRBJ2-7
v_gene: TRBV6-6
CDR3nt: TGTGCCAGCAGTTACTTGTCTAGCGGGCTAACCTACGAGCAGTACTTC
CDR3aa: CASSYLSSGLTYEQYF

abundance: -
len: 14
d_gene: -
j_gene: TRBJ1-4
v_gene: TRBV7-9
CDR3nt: TGTGCCACTCGTTCGGTAGCGGCTGATGAAAAACTGTTTTTT
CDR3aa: CATRSVAADEKLFF

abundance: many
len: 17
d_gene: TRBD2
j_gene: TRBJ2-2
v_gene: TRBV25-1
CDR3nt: TGTGCCAGCAGTGAAGGGGGAGCGGGAGGCCCCCCCGGGGAGCTGTTTTTT
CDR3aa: CASSEGGAGGPPGELFF

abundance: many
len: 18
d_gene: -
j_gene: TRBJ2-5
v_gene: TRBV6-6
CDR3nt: TGTGCCAGCAGTTACTCGATGAGTTTGCGTCAAAACGAAGAGACCCAGTACTTC
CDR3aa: CASSYSMSLRQNEETQYF

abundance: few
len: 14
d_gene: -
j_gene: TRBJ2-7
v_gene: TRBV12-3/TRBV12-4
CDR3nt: TGTGCCAGCAGTTTAGGGGGGAATGCGGGACAGAGCTACTTC
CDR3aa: CASSLGGNAGQSYF

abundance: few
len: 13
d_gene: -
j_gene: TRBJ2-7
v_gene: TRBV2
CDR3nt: TGTGCCACCAAAGTACGGGTAGCCTACGAGCAGTACTTC
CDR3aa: CATKVRVAYEQYF

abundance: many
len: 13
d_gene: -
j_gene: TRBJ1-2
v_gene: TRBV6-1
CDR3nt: TGTGCCAGCACCGTGCTGGGAGAAAGTGGCTACACCTTC
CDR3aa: CASTVLGESGYTF

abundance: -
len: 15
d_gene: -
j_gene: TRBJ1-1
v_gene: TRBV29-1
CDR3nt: TGCAGCGTTGGTGGGAAACAGGGTGCCCACGGTGAAGCTTTCTTT
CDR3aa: CSVGGKQGAHGEAFF

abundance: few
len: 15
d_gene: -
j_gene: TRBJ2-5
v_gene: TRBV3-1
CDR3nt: TGTGCCAGCAGCCGGGACCTGATGTACCAAGAGACCCAGTACTTC
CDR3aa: CASSRDLMYQETQYF

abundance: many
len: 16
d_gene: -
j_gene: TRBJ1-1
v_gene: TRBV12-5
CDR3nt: TGTGCTAGTGGTTTGGGGAACAGAGGTGTCCCCAGTGAAGCTTTCTTT
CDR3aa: CASGLGNRGVPSEAFF

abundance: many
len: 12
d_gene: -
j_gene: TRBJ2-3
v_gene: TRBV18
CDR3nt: TGTGCCAGCTCACCCAGGATCGATACGCAGTATTTT
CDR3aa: CASSPRIDTQYF

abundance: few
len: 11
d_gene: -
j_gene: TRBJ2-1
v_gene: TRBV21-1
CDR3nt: TGTGCCAGCAGAGGAACGGATGAGCAGTTCTTC
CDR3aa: CASRGTDEQFF

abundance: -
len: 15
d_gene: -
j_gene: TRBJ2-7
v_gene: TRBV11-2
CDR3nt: TGTGCCAGCAGCTTAGCCGGGACTTCTTCCTACGAGCAGTACTTC
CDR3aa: CASSLAGTSSYEQYF

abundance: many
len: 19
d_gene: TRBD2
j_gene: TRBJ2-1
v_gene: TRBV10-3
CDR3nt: TGTGCCAGAAAAAAGACTAGCGGACAGACTGTGGGCTCCTACAATGAGCAGTTCTTC
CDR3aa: CARKKTSGQTVGSYNEQFF

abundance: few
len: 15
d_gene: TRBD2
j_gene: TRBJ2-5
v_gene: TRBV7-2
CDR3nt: TGTGCCAGCAGCACCCATTGGGGGAGGGGAGAGACCCAGTACTTC
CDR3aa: CASSTHWGRGETQYF

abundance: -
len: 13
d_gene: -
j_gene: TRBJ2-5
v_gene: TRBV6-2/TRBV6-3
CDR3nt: TGTGCCAGCAACACACTGGTGGGAGAGACCCAGTACTTC
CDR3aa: CASNTLVGETQYF

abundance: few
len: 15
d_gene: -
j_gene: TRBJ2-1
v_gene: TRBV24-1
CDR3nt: TGTGCCACCGACCCCCCGGGGAGCGATACCAATGAGCAGTTCTTC
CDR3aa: CATDPPGSDTNEQFF

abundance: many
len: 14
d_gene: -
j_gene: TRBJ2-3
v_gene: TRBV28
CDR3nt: TGTGCCAGCAGTTTCGCAGCTCTCACAGATACGCAGTATTTT
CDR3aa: CASSFAALTDTQYF

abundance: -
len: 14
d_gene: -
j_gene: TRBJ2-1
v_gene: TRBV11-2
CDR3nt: TGTGCCAGCAGCTTAGTATACGAGATCAATGAGCAGTTCTTC
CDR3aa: CASSLVYEINEQFF

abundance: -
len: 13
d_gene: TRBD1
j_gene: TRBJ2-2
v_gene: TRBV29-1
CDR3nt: TGCAGCGTTGTGGACAGGGCTAACGGGGAGCTGTTTTTT
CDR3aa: CSVVDRANGELFF

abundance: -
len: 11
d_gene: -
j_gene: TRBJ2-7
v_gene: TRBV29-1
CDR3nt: TGCAGCGTTGAGTTAACCTACGAGCAGTACTTC
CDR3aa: CSVELTYEQYF

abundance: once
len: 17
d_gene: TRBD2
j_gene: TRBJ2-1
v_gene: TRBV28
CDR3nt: TGTGCCAGCAGTTTATGGTCACTAGCGGGAGACAGCAATGAGCAGTTCTTC
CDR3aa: CASSLWSLAGDSNEQFF

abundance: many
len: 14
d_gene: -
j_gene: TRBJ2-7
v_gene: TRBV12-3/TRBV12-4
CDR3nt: TGTGCCAGCAGTTTAAGACTAAGGGGGTACGAGCAGTACTTC
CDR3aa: CASSLRLRGYEQYF

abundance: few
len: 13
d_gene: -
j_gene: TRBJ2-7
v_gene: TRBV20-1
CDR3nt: TGCAGTGCTAGTCCCCGGCCCCCCTACGAGCAGTACTTC
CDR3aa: CSASPRPPYEQYF

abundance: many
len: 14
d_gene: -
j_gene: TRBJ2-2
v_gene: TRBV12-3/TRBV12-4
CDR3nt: TGTGCCAGCAGTTTGGCTAGAAGGCCCGGGGAGCTGTTTTTT
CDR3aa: CASSLARRPGELFF

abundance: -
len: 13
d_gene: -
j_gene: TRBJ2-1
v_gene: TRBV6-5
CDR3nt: TGTGCCAGCAGTTACCAGGAGTCCAATGAGCAGTTCTTC
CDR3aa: CASSYQESNEQFF

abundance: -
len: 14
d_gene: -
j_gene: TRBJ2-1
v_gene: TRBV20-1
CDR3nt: TGCAGTGCTAGAGTATCAGCAAACAACAATGAGCAGTTCTTC
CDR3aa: CSARVSANNNEQFF

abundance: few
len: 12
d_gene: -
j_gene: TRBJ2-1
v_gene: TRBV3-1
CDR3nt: TGTGCCAGCAGCAACCGGGACAATGAGCAGTTCTTC
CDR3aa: CASSNRDNEQFF

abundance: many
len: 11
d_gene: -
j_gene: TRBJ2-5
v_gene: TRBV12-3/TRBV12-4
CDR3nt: TGTGCCAGCAGCTTAGAAGAGACCCAGTACTTC
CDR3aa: CASSLEETQYF

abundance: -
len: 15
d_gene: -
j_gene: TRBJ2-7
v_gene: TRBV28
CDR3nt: TGTGCCAGCAGCTCCCCAAACAGGGGGGGTTACGAGCAGTACTTC
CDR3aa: CASSSPNRGGYEQYF

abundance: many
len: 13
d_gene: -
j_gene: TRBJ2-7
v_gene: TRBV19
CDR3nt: TGTGCCAGTAGGGCGGGAAGGGGCTACGAGCAGTACTTC
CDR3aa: CASRAGRGYEQYF

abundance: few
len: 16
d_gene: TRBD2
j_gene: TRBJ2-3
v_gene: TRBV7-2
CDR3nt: TGTGCCAGCAGCTTATCTACGCTAGCGGCCACAGATACGCAGTATTTT
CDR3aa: CASSLSTLAATDTQYF

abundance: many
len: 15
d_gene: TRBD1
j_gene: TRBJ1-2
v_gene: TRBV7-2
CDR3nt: TGTGCCAGCAGCTTAGTGATGACCGGGACAGTTGGCTACACCTTC
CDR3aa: CASSLVMTGTVGYTF

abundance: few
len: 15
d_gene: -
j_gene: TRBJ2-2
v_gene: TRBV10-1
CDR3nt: TGCGCCAGCAGTGGAAGTAGCGGTGCTACCGGGGAGCTGTTTTTT
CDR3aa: CASSGSSGATGELFF

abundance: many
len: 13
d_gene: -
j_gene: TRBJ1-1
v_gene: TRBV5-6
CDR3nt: TGTGCCAGCAGCCCACAGACAGGTCTTGAAGCTTTCTTT
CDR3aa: CASSPQTGLEAFF

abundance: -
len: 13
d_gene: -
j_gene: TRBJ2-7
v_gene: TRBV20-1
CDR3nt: TGCAGTGCTAGTTCAGGAACCACCTACGAGCAGTACTTC
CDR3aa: CSASSGTTYEQYF

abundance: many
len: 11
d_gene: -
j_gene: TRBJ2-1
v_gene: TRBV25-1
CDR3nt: TGTGCCAGCAGTAGGGGTCATGAGCAGTTCTTC
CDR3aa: CASSRGHEQFF

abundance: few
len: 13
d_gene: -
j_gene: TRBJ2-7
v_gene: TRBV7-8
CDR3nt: TGTGCCAGCACCGAAGGGGCTTCCTACGAGCAGTACTTC
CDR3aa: CASTEGASYEQYF

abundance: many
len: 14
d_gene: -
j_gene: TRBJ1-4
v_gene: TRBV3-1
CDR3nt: TGTGCCAGCTCGCTGCGGGGAGATAATGAAAAACTGTTTTTT
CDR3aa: CASSLRGDNEKLFF

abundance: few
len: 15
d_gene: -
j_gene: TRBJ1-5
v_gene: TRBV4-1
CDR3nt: TGCGCCAGCAGCCAAGCGGGGGGAGCAAGACAGCCCCAGCATTTT
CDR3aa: CASSQAGGARQPQHF

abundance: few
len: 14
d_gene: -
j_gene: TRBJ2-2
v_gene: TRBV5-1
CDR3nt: TGCGCCAGCAGCTTGGTGGAGAACACCGGGGAGCTGTTTTTT
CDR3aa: CASSLVENTGELFF

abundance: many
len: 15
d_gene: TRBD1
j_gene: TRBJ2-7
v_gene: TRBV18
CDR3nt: TGTGCCAGCTCACCCAAAGGACAGGGAAGATACGAGCAGTACTTC
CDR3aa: CASSPKGQGRYEQYF

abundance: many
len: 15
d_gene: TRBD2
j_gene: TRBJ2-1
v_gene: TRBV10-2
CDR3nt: TGCGCCAGCAAAATAGGGACTAGCGGGAGAAGTGAGCAGTTCTTC
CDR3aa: CASKIGTSGRSEQFF

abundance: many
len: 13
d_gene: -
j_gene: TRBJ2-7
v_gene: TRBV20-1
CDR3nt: TGCAGTGCTAGGAGTCTAGCGACTCACGAGCAGTACTTC
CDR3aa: CSARSLATHEQYF

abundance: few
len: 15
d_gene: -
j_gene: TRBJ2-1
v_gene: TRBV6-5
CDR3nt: TGTGCCAGCAGTTACTCGAGCAACCCCTACAATGAGCAGTTCTTC
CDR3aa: CASSYSSNPYNEQFF

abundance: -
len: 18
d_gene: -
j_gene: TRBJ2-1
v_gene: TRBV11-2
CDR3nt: TGTGCCAGCAGCTTAGGCGGTGGTGGACGGAGCTCCTACAATGAGCAGTTCTTC
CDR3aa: CASSLGGGGRSSYNEQFF

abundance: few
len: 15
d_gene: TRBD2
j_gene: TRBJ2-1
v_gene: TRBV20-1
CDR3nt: TGCAGTGCTAAAATCGGGACTAGCGGGAGAAATGAGCAGTTCTTC
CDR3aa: CSAKIGTSGRNEQFF